This TCR beta chain was captured in a study of blood T cell repertoires in COVID-19. Study context: Italy, Spain and the United States were the sources of the convalescent and acute COVID-19 samples.

V lost 0 bases to trimming and J lost 7 bases; unmatched junction nucleotides: 5. There are 15 residues in the CDR3. Germline CDR1 and CDR2: MNHNS and SASEGT. In the original workflow: Nucleated cell counts were estimated from reference gene primer amplification. The repertoire was sequenced with immunoSEQ multiplex PCR; TCRdb's copy has only in-frame clones and lacks some. The V and J calls and clone size come from that table; D and trimming were worked out from the DNA. The sample holds under 150,000 clones, approximately 87% seen once. The TCR originated in a man aged 70-80 years with active COVID-19. This chain joins TRBV6-1 and TRBJ2-2, with 7 bases fitting TRBD2. The material sequenced was peripheral blood. The CDR3 coding sequence is TGTGCCAGCAGTGAAGCGGGAGGGAGGATCGGGGAGCTGTTTTTT. As protein: CASSEAGGRIGELFF.